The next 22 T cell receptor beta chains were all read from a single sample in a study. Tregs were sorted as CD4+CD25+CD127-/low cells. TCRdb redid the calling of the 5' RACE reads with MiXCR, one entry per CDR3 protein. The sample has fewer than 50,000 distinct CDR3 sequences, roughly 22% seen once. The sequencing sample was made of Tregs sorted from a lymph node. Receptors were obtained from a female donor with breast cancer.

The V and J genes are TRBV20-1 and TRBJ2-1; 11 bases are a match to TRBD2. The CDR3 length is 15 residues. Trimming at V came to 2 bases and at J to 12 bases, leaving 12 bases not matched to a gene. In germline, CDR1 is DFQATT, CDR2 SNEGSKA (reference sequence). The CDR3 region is CSARTGTSGRKGQFF. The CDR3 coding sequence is TGCAGTGCTAGAACCGGGACTAGCGGCCGAAAGGGGCAGTTCTTC.

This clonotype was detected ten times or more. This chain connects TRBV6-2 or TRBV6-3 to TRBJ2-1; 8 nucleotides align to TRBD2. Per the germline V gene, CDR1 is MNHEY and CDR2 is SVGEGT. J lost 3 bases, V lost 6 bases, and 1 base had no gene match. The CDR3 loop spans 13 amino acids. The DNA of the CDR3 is TGTGCCAGCAGACTAGCGGACTACAATGAGCAGTTCTTC. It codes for CASRLADYNEQFF.

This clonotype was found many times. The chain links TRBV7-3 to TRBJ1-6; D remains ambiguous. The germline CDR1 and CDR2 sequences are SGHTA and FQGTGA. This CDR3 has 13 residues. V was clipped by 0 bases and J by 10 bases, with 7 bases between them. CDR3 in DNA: TGTGCCAGCAGCTTAACTTTAAGCTCACCCCTCCACTTT. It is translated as CASSLTLSSPLHF.

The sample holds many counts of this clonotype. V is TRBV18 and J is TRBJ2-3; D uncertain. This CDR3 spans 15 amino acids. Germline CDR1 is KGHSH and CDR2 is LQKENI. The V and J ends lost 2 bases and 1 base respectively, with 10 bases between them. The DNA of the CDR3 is TGTGCCAGCTCACCAGCTACCCAGGGCACAGATACGCAGTATTTT. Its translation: CASSPATQGTDTQYF.

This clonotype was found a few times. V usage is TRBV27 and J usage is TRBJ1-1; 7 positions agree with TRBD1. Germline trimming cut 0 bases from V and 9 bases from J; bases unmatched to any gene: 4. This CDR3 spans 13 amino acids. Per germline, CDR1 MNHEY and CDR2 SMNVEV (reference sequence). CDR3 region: CASSLSQGTQAFF. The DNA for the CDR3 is TGTGCCAGCAGTTTATCACAGGGGACCCAAGCTTTCTTT.

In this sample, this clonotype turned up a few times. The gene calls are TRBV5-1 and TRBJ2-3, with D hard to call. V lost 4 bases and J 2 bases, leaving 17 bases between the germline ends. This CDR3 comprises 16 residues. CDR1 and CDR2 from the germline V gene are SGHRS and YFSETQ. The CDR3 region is CASSRDASSLTDTQYF. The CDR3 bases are TGCGCCAGCAGCAGGGATGCTTCATCACTCACAGATACGCAGTATTTT.

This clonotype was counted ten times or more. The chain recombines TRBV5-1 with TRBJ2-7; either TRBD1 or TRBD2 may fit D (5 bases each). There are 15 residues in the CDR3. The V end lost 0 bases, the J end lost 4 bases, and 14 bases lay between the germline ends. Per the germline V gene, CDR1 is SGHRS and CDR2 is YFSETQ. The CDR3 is CASSLAGTNFYEQYF. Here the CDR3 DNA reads TGCGCCAGCAGCTTGGCTGGGACGAATTTTTACGAGCAGTACTTC. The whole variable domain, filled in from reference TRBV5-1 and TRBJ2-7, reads KAGVTQTPRYLIKTRGQQVTLSCSPISGHRSVSWYQQTPGQGLQFLFEYFSETQRNKGNFPGRFSGRQFSNSRSEMNVSTLELGDSALYLCASSLAGTNFYEQYFGPGTRLTVT.

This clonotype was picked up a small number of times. The CDR3 protein is CASSRRTGGETQYF. As DNA, the CDR3 is TGTGCCAGCAGCCGCCGAACGGGAGGAGAGACCCAGTACTTC. The rearrangement links TRBV7-9 to TRBJ2-5, with 7 nucleotides matching TRBD2. In germline, CDR1 is SEHNR, CDR2 FQNEAQ (reference sequence). V lost 5 bases, J lost 4 bases, and 7 bases stayed unmatched. CDR3 length equals 14 residues.

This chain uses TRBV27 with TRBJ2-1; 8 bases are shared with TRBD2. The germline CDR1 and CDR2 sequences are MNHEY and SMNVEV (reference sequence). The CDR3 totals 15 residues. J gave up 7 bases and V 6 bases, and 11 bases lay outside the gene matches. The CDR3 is CASSEVPGLGNEQFF. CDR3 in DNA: TGTGCCAGCAGCGAAGTCCCGGGACTAGGGAATGAGCAGTTCTTC.

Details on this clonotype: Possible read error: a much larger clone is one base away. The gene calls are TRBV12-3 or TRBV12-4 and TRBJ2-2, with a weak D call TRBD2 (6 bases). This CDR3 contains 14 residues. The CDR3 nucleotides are TGTGCCAGCAGCGGGACGGTTCTTTCGGGGGAGCTGGTTTTT. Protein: CASSGTVLSGELVF.

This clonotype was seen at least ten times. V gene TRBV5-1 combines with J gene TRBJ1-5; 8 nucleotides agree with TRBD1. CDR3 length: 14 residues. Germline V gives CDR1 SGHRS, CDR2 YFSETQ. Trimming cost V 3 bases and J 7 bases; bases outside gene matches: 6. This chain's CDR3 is CASSSQGEGQPQHF. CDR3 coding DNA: TGCGCCAGCAGCTCACAGGGGGAGGGACAGCCCCAGCATTTT.

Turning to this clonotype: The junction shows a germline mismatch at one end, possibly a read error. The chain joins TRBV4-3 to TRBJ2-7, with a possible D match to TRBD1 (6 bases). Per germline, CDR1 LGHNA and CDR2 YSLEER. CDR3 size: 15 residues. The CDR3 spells CASSQADRSPYEQNF. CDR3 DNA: TGCGCCAGCAGCCAAGCCGACAGGTCCCCCTACGAGCAGAACTTC.

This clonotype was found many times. CDR3 coding DNA: TGCAGCGTTGAAGCGGAGAACACTGAAGCTTTCTTT. Its translation is CSVEAENTEAFF. This rearrangement joins TRBV29-1 to TRBJ1-1; D is unclear. Trimming shortened V by 1 base and J by 1 base, and 4 bases separated the two germline ends. Per the germline V gene, CDR1 is SQVTM and CDR2 is ANQGSEA. The CDR3 loop spans 12 amino acids. Full variable domain (missing parts from reference TRBV29-1 and TRBJ1-1): SAVISQKPSRDICQRGTSLTIQCQVDSQVTMMFWYRQQPGQSLTLIATANQGSEATYESGFVIDKFPISRPNLTFSTLTVSNMSPEDSSIYLCSVEAENTEAFFGQGTRLTVV.

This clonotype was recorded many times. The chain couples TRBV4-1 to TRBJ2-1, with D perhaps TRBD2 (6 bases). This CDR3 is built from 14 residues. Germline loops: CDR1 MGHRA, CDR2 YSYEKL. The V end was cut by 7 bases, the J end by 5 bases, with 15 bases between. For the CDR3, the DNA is TGCGCCAGCAATCCGGGAGTCGGCGACAATGAGCAGTTCTTC. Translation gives CASNPGVGDNEQFF.

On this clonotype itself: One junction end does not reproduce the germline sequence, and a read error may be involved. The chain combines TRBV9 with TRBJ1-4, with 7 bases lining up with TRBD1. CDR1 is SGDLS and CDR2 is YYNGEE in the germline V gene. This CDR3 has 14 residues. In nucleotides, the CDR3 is TGTGCCAGCAGCCGGGGACAGAAAAATGAAAGACTGTTTTTT. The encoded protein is CASSRGQKNERLFF.

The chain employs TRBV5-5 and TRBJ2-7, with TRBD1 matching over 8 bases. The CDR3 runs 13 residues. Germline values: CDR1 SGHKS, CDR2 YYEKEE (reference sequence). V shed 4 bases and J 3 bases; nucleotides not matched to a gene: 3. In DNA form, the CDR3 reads TGTGCCAGCAGCGCCGGACAGGGCTACGAGCAGTACTTC. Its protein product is CASSAGQGYEQYF.

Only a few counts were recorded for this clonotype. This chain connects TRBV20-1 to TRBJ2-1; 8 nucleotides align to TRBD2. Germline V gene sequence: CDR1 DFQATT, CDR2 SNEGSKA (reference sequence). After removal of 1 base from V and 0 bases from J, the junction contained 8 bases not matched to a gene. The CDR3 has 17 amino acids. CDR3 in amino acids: CSARGPRGGSSYNEQFF. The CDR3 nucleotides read TGCAGTGCTAGAGGCCCCCGCGGGGGGAGCTCCTACAATGAGCAGTTCTTC.

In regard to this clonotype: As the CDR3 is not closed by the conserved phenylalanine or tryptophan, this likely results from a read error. The CDR3 bases are TGTGCCAGCAGCTTAGGAAGACAGGCCATAAATCAGCCCCAGCATTCT. Encoded protein: CASSLGRQAINQPQHS. The chain has TRBV7-2 and TRBJ1-5; the D gene is possibly TRBD1 (6 bases). The length of the CDR3 is 16 residues. V lost 1 base, J lost 4 bases, and 14 bases lay in between. Germline loops: CDR1 SGHTA, CDR2 FQGNSA.

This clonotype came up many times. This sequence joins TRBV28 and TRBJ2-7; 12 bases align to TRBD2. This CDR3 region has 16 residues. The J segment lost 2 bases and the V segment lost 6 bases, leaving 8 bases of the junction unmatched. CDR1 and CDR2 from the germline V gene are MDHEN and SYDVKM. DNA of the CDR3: TGTGCCAGCAGAGCCTACAGGACTAGCGGGACCTACGAGCAGTACTTC. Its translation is CASRAYRTSGTYEQYF.

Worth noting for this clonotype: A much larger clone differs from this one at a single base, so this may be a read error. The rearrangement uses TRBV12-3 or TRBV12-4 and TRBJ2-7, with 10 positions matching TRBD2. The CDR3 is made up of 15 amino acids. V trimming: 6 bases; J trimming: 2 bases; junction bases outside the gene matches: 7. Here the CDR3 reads CASSSELAGPYEQYF. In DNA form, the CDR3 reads TGTGCCAGCAGCTCTGAACTAGCGGGACCCTACGAGCAGTACTTC.

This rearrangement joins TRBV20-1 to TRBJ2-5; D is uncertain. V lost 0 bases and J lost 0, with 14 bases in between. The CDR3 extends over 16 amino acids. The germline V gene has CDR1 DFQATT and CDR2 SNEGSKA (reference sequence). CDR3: CSARDLAAEYQETQYF. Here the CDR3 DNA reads TGCAGTGCTAGAGATCTGGCGGCAGAGTACCAAGAGACCCAGTACTTC.

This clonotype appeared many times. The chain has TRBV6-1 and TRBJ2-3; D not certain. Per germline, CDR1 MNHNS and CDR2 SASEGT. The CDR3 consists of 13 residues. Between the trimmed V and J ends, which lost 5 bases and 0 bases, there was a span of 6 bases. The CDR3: CASSTWSTDTQYF. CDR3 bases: TGTGCCAGCAGTACTTGGAGCACAGATACGCAGTATTTT.